This T cell receptor beta chain was obtained from a study of CD4 T cells in relation to SARS-CoV-2 and coronaviruses. This clone was counted a few times. What it binds is unknown. The unexposed donors gave CD4+ T cells in about 2011-2019, prior to COVID-19. CD4 enrichment then naive enrichment separated naive from memory CD4+ cells. Using immunoSEQ multiplex PCR, the repertoire was profiled, and TCRdb retains in-frame clones only, with some absent. The sample includes tens of thousands of clones, roughly 88% seen only once; the top ten take about 1.4%. From germline, CDR1 is MDHEN and CDR2 SYDVKM. V shed 4 bases, J shed 4 bases, and the junction held 7 bases outside the gene matches. The CDR3 consists of 15 residues. Study findings and constraints: Approximately 65% of donors had memory CD4+ clonotypes crossrecognizing SARS-CoV-2 and common cold coronavirus spike. Memory recall responses, not primary responses primed in culture, are what the assay detects. This crossreactivity analysis covered spike protein alone, no other viral proteins.

The material sequenced was memory CD4+ T cells from PBMCs. The receptor was isolated from a human donor in good health. The V and J genes are TRBV28 and TRBJ1-3; 7 bases map to TRBD1. Here the CDR3 reads CASSSQDRQGNTIYF. The CDR3 coding sequence is TGTGCCAGCAGTTCCCAGGACAGGCAAGGAAACACCATATATTTT.